This TCR beta chain was obtained from a study of T-cell memory formation after mild COVID-19. This clonotype was detected many times. 5'RACE with constant-segment primers built TCRalpha and TCRbeta cDNA libraries with UMIs. TCRdb itself ran the 5' RACE reads through MiXCR, one entry per CDR3 protein. The sample has roughly 170,000 distinct CDR3 sequences, around 21% seen once. Germline CDR1 SGHVS, CDR2 FNYEAQ. This CDR3 is 14 amino acids long. Trimming took off 1 base at V and 2 bases at J, with 9 bases between the two ends. The chain joins TRBV7-6 to TRBJ2-7; a weak D match, TRBD2 (6 bases). This TCR came from an adult woman who had mild COVID-19 (a few samples of this study predate the infection). Cell type and time point are not known. Sequencing was performed on PBMCs or a T cell subset sorted from them (not recorded which). The chain's CDR3 is CASSLGRGTYEQYF. In DNA, the CDR3 is TGTGCCAGCAGCTTAGGCCGGGGGACCTACGAGCAGTACTTC.